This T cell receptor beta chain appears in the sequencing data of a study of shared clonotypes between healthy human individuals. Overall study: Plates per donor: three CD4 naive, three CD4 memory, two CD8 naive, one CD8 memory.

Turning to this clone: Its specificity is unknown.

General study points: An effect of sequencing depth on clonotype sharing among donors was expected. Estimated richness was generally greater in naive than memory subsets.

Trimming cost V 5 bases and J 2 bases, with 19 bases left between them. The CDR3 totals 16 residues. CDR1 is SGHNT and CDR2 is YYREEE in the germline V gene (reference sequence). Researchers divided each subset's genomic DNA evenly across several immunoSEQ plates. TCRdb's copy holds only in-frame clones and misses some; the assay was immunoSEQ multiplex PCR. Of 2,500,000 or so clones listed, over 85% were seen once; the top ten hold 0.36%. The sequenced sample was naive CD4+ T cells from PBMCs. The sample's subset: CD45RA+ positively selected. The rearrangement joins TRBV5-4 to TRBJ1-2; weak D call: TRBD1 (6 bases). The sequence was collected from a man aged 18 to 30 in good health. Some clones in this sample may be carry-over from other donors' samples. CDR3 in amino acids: CASRIFGGAPNYGYTF. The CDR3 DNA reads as TGTGCCAGCAGAATTTTCGGGGGGGCGCCCAACTATGGCTACACCTTC.